A selection of T cell receptor beta chains follows, all from one sample in a study of blood T cell repertoires in COVID-19. Assay used: immunoSEQ multiplex PCR; TCRdb lists only in-frame clones, some missing. This repertoire shows 150,000 to 200,000 clones, 93% found once; its top ten account for roughly 1.9%. Sequencing was carried out using peripheral blood. These receptors were taken from a woman aged 55-70 years with COVID-19, enrolled during active disease. Both conserved end residues are part of each CDR3. The order of the fields is clone size, D gene, V gene, J gene, CDR3 protein, CDR3 DNA. The D gene is left open where the match is weak. Where a row states a size, it is once, few, many or the class of an expanded clone; other rows omit it.

clone_size: once; d_call: .; v_call: TRBV19; j_call: TRBJ2-5; cdr3_aa: CASSSQGVWETQYF; cdr3_nt: TGTGCCAGTAGTAGCCAAGGGGTCTGGGAGACCCAGTACTTC
clone_size: .; d_call: TRBD2; v_call: TRBV7-2; j_call: TRBJ2-3; cdr3_aa: CASSFEASGVEDTQYF; cdr3_nt: TGTGCCAGCAGCTTTGAGGCTAGCGGGGTGGAAGATACGCAGTATTTT
clone_size: .; d_call: TRBD2; v_call: TRBV4-1; j_call: TRBJ2-3; cdr3_aa: CASSQQLAGGLSTDTQYF; cdr3_nt: TGCGCCAGCAGCCAACAACTAGCGGGGGGGCTTAGCACAGATACGCAGTATTTT
clone_size: .; d_call: .; v_call: TRBV5-1; j_call: TRBJ2-7; cdr3_aa: CASSVRAGMDEQYF; cdr3_nt: TGCGCCAGCAGCGTGCGGGCGGGGATGGACGAGCAGTACTTC
clone_size: .; d_call: .; v_call: TRBV7-2; j_call: TRBJ1-5; cdr3_aa: CASSFGRSSNQPQHF; cdr3_nt: TGTGCCAGCAGCTTTGGTAGGAGTAGCAATCAGCCCCAGCATTTT
clone_size: .; d_call: .; v_call: TRBV10-2; j_call: TRBJ1-5; cdr3_aa: CASSGKGSNQPQHF; cdr3_nt: TGCGCCAGCAGTGGTAAGGGGAGCAATCAGCCCCAGCATTTT
clone_size: .; d_call: .; v_call: TRBV6-6; j_call: TRBJ1-3; cdr3_aa: CASEGTFGGNTIYF; cdr3_nt: TGTGCCAGCGAGGGGACATTCGGTGGAAACACCATATATTTT
clone_size: .; d_call: .; v_call: TRBV18; j_call: TRBJ1-1; cdr3_aa: CASSPPSGAEAFF; cdr3_nt: TGTGCCAGCTCACCTCCTTCGGGGGCTGAAGCTTTCTTT
clone_size: .; d_call: TRBD1; v_call: TRBV5-5; j_call: TRBJ2-5; cdr3_aa: CASSSQGAGETQYF; cdr3_nt: TGTGCCAGCAGCTCACAGGGGGCAGGGGAGACCCAGTACTTC
clone_size: .; d_call: .; v_call: TRBV19; j_call: TRBJ2-7; cdr3_aa: CASSPTRSGRYEQYF; cdr3_nt: TGTGCCAGTAGTCCCACTCGTTCGGGTCGATACGAGCAGTACTTC
clone_size: .; d_call: TRBD1; v_call: TRBV27; j_call: TRBJ2-1; cdr3_aa: CASSTTGVYNEQFF; cdr3_nt: TGTGCCAGCAGTACCACAGGGGTCTACAATGAGCAGTTCTTC
clone_size: .; d_call: .; v_call: TRBV30; j_call: TRBJ2-1; cdr3_aa: CAWSDPISPGIYNEQFF; cdr3_nt: TGTGCCTGGAGTGACCCCATTTCCCCGGGGATTTACAATGAGCAGTTCTTC
clone_size: .; d_call: .; v_call: TRBV12-5; j_call: TRBJ1-4; cdr3_aa: CASGLVLSGIATNEKLFF; cdr3_nt: TGTGCTAGTGGTTTGGTACTATCAGGGATCGCAACTAATGAAAAACTGTTTTTT
clone_size: .; d_call: .; v_call: TRBV25-1; j_call: TRBJ1-1; cdr3_aa: CASSESRTVPTEAFF; cdr3_nt: TGTGCCAGCAGTGAATCTAGGACAGTCCCCACTGAAGCTTTCTTT
clone_size: .; d_call: TRBD1; v_call: TRBV3-1/TRBV3-2; j_call: TRBJ1-2; cdr3_aa: CASSQLGQFYGYTF; cdr3_nt: TGTGCCAGCAGCCAATTGGGACAGTTCTATGGCTACACCTTC
clone_size: .; d_call: .; v_call: TRBV7-2; j_call: TRBJ2-3; cdr3_aa: CASSLAPHGTPGDTDTQYF; cdr3_nt: TGTGCCAGCAGCTTAGCGCCTCACGGGACACCCGGCGACACAGATACGCAGTATTTT
clone_size: .; d_call: .; v_call: TRBV5-1; j_call: TRBJ1-6; cdr3_aa: CASSLELQGNSPLHF; cdr3_nt: TGCGCCAGCAGCCTGGAGTTGCAGGGAAATTCACCCCTCCACTTT
clone_size: .; d_call: .; v_call: TRBV19; j_call: TRBJ2-3; cdr3_aa: CASSIVSDAGTQYF; cdr3_nt: TGTGCCAGTAGTATAGTATCAGACGCGGGTACGCAGTATTTT
clone_size: .; d_call: TRBD2; v_call: TRBV4-3; j_call: TRBJ2-1; cdr3_aa: CASSQAPAGVLYNEQFF; cdr3_nt: TGCGCCAGCAGCCAAGCCCCAGCGGGGGTCCTCTACAATGAGCAGTTCTTC
clone_size: .; d_call: .; v_call: TRBV3-1/TRBV3-2; j_call: TRBJ1-2; cdr3_aa: CASSLHRANGYTF; cdr3_nt: TGTGCCAGCAGCCTCCACAGGGCAAATGGCTACACCTTC
clone_size: .; d_call: .; v_call: TRBV6-5; j_call: TRBJ1-6; cdr3_aa: CASSTVDNSPLHF; cdr3_nt: TGTGCCAGCAGTACAGTTGATAATTCACCCCTCCACTTT
clone_size: .; d_call: .; v_call: TRBV6-5; j_call: TRBJ1-5; cdr3_aa: CASSLTGKFQPQHF; cdr3_nt: TGTGCCAGCTCGTTAACAGGGAAGTTTCAGCCCCAGCATTTT
clone_size: .; d_call: TRBD1; v_call: TRBV6-2/TRBV6-3; j_call: TRBJ1-5; cdr3_aa: CASSYYAGEGTGYSNQPQHF; cdr3_nt: TGTGCCAGCAGTTACTATGCTGGGGAAGGGACAGGTTATAGCAATCAGCCCCAGCATTTT
clone_size: .; d_call: .; v_call: TRBV2; j_call: TRBJ1-5; cdr3_aa: CASSGASPNQPQHF; cdr3_nt: TGTGCCAGCAGTGGTGCCAGTCCTAATCAGCCCCAGCATTTT
clone_size: .; d_call: .; v_call: TRBV6-2/TRBV6-3; j_call: TRBJ1-1; cdr3_aa: CASSYILGVGEANTEAFF; cdr3_nt: TGTGCCAGCAGTTACATCCTGGGTGTGGGTGAGGCGAACACTGAAGCTTTCTTT
clone_size: .; d_call: .; v_call: TRBV6-6; j_call: TRBJ2-5; cdr3_aa: CASSYSGGETQYF; cdr3_nt: TGTGCCAGCAGTTACTCCGGGGGAGAGACCCAGTACTTC
clone_size: .; d_call: .; v_call: TRBV4-2; j_call: TRBJ2-7; cdr3_aa: CASSQDSGLSSYEQYF; cdr3_nt: TGTGCCAGCAGCCAAGATTCAGGACTGAGCTCCTACGAGCAGTACTTC
clone_size: .; d_call: .; v_call: TRBV12-3/TRBV12-4; j_call: TRBJ2-3; cdr3_aa: CASSSHSIDTQYF; cdr3_nt: TGTGCCAGCAGTTCTCATAGCATCGATACGCAGTATTTT
clone_size: .; d_call: .; v_call: TRBV19; j_call: TRBJ2-7; cdr3_aa: CASSQRQVWTYEQYF; cdr3_nt: TGTGCCAGTAGTCAGAGACAGGTTTGGACCTACGAGCAGTACTTC
clone_size: .; d_call: TRBD1; v_call: TRBV7-2; j_call: TRBJ2-7; cdr3_aa: CASSARTGGAHEQYF; cdr3_nt: TGTGCCAGCAGCGCCCGGACAGGGGGCGCTCACGAGCAGTACTTC
clone_size: .; d_call: .; v_call: TRBV10-3; j_call: TRBJ1-4; cdr3_aa: CAISESKGDSEKLFF; cdr3_nt: TGTGCCATCAGTGAGTCGAAAGGGGATAGTGAAAAACTGTTTTTT
clone_size: few; d_call: .; v_call: TRBV5-1; j_call: TRBJ2-7; cdr3_aa: CASTLDGGLNGEQYF; cdr3_nt: TGCGCCAGCACCCTGGACGGGGGACTCAACGGCGAGCAGTACTTC
clone_size: .; d_call: .; v_call: TRBV11-1; j_call: TRBJ1-1; cdr3_aa: CASSSRGNTEAFF; cdr3_nt: TGTGCCAGCAGCTCACGGGGGAACACTGAAGCTTTCTTT
clone_size: once; d_call: .; v_call: TRBV19; j_call: TRBJ1-5; cdr3_aa: CASSIARQIHSNQPQHF; cdr3_nt: TGTGCCAGTAGTATAGCCAGACAGATTCATAGCAATCAGCCCCAGCATTTT
clone_size: .; d_call: TRBD1; v_call: TRBV18; j_call: TRBJ1-1; cdr3_aa: CASSPGQGRDTEAFF; cdr3_nt: TGTGCCAGCTCACCAGGACAGGGGAGGGACACTGAAGCTTTCTTT
clone_size: .; d_call: TRBD1; v_call: TRBV19; j_call: TRBJ1-1; cdr3_aa: CASSGTGGPNTEAFF; cdr3_nt: TGTGCCAGTAGTGGTACAGGGGGCCCTAACACTGAAGCTTTCTTT